This note documents a single TCR beta chain sequence. Its antigen target is currently unknown. No qualities accompany the bases; no much larger clone lies one base away. These data are taken from a study of shared T cell receptors in the human thymus (dated by TCRdb to about 2021). Broadly, across the study: The study examined how the human thymus generates shared, self-reactive T-cell receptor alpha chains.

The germline V gene yields SGHDN for CDR1 and FVKESK for CDR2. Counted from cysteine to phenylalanine, this CDR3 has 14 amino acids. Just CDR3 DNA is preserved here, 42 bases in frame from base 1. V sheds 4 bases and J sheds 3 bases, leaving 10 bases between their ends. Receptors were amplified or captured by the immunoSEQ multiplex PCR assay. TCRdb carries this immuneACCESS record with in-frame sequences only. Its versions omit some clonotypes, under half of them owing to an unresolved V gene in the studies checked, with the rest unexplained. For this sample the table gives roughly 700,000 clones, of which 85% to 90% were detected only once. Over 0.008% of the sample belongs to the ten largest clones. The same specimen was also included in a second study, on human thymus T cells. The second study's authors report: Donors were immunologically healthy infants undergoing open corrective cardiac surgery for congenital heart defects in Finland. Thymus tissue was collected as surgical resects that were removed during corrective cardiac surgery. Both the thymic and the peripheral blood repertoires appeared to show biased V and J gene segment usage. Highly overlapping thymic TCR repertoires among unrelated individuals were reported in the related research. TCR alpha and beta repertoires from about 8 infant thymus samples and a few related peripheral blood samples were characterized in the study. Donor ages ranged from about 7 to 244 days, and the cohort comprised over five male and a couple of female infants. Thymocytes were mechanically released from the tissue and were stored as pellets of roughly 10-34 million cells at -70 degrees C. Genomic DNA was extracted from frozen cell pellets with a QIAsymphony instrument. The immunoSEQ multiplex PCR assay was used to amplify the TCRB and TCRAD loci from a standardized quantity of quality-controlled genomic DNA. The amplicons spanned the V(D)J region and were long enough to cover the CDR3 and allow V and J genes to be identified. Amplicon sequencing was performed on an Illumina platform through the commercial immunoSEQ service. Primer bias and sequencing errors were corrected as previously described, and TCRAD and TCRB were defined on the basis of the IMGT database. immunoSEQ Analyzer 3.0 and VDJTools were used for repertoire analysis, which covered basic statistics, V/J segment usage, diversity estimates, rarefaction and pairwise overlap. Chao1, ChaoE, Efron-Thisted, Shannon and inverse Simpson indices were used to estimate diversity, which was also estimated on datasets down-sampled to the smallest sample. Repertoire overlap was determined by strict matching of CDR3 nucleotide sequence, V gene and J gene, and Jaccard-based multidimensional scaling clustering was applied. On average, thymus samples yielded about 730,000 unique TCRB clonotypes, whereas blood samples yielded about 80,000.

This receptor was obtained from a boy under three years old with a congenital heart defect. Donor details come from another sample of the same person, matched by shared clones. Source material: thymocytes. Recombination connected TRBV14 to TRBJ2-1; D gene: possibly TRBD2, on 6 matching bases. The sequenced DNA is TGTGCCAGCAGCCGACAGACTAGCTACAATGAGCAGTTCTTC. This gives the protein CASSRQTSYNEQFF.